The present TCR beta chain was sequenced within a study of blood T cell repertoires in COVID-19 (TCRdb year 2020). Looking at the study overall: The collaborator samples originated in the United States, Italy and Spain and spanned the acute and convalescent phases of COVID-19. The prospective study material was composed of cDNA or gDNA derived from T cells, B-cell-depleted T cells, or PBMCs. Deeply sampled blood TCRbeta repertoires from subjects exposed to, actively infected with, or recovered from COVID-19 were included in the dataset. The repertoires were made available in a free public database intended to serve as a resource for research on the immune response to SARS-CoV-2. The samples were drawn from two sources: the first 160 participants of the ongoing ImmuneRACE study, and fewer than 1,500 subjects contributed by 6 global collaborators. A de-identified subject ID, COVID-19 status, age in years and sex were almost always included in the sample metadata. Where available, HLA class I and class II types were obtained from metadata supplied by the sample provider rather than from assay-based typing. Study-wide conclusions, independent of this receptor: The quantity of clinical and demographic metadata differed by source and by participant and was supplied without curation.

TCRbeta CDR3 regions were amplified from genomic DNA by means of the immunoSEQ Assay, a bias-controlled multiplex PCR. In the paper's pipeline: Within the assay, amplification of reference gene primers was used to estimate how many nucleated cells each sample contained. To quantify the absolute abundance of each unique TCRbeta CDR3 rearrangement, sequence reads were collapsed and filtered. For each sample, productive Simpson clonality was calculated as the square root of Simpson's diversity index over productive rearrangements. Not all clones reach the TCRdb copy of this immuneACCESS table, which keeps in-frame sequences only. Checked studies attribute under half of the gap to unresolved V genes and leave the rest unexplained. V and J calls and clone size are copied from that table; D and trimming were computed from the DNA. Recorded for this sample are 150,000 to 200,000 clones; 88% of them occurred a single time. Under 5% of the sample comes from the top ten.

On this clone: Its antigen remains unidentified. Within one base of it there is no much larger clone, and no base qualities were kept.

The V end loses 5 bases and the J end loses 7 bases, and a stretch of 20 bases separates them. Taken from the germline V gene, the CDR1 and CDR2 loops are SNHLY and FYNNEI. The CDR3, cysteine through phenylalanine, is 16 amino acids long. The retained sequence is limited to the CDR3, 48 bases, with the frame set at the first base. Each collaborating institution followed its own protocols to collect whole blood in K2EDTA tubes. For TCRbeta analysis, collaborators shipped samples as frozen whole blood, isolated PBMCs, or DNA extracted from either of those sample types. What was sequenced was peripheral blood. The sequence was collected from a human donor in a cohort sampled during active COVID-19. The receptor chain draws on TRBV2 and TRBJ2-2; the D gene is perhaps TRBD1, from 6 matching bases. The DNA is TGTGCCAGCAGTATACAGGGCCTCGGTGTCAGCGGGGAGCTGTTTTTT. This is translated as CASSIQGLGVSGELFF.